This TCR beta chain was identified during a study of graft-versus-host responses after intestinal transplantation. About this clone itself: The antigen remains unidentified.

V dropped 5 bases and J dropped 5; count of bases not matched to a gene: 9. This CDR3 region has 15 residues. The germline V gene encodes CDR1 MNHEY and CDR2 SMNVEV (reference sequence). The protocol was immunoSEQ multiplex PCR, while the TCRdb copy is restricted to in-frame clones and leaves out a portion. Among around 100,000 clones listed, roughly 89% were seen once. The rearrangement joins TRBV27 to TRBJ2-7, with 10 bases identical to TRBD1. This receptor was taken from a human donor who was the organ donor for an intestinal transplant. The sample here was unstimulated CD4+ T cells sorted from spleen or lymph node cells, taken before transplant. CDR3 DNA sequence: TGTGCCAGCAGTCAGCTCGGGACAGGGGATAACGAGCAGTACTTC. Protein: CASSQLGTGDNEQYF.